This TCR beta chain came from a study of response to subunit inactivated influenza vaccine. CDR3 size: 14 residues. From germline, CDR1 is MNHEY and CDR2 SMNVEV (reference sequence). V shed 5 bases and J shed 0 bases, with 8 bases lying between them. Only a few counts were recorded for this clonotype. Antigen unknown. Findings and caveats of the study: Every seasonal influenza vaccination brings in few new T cells, the authors suggested.

A single record per CDR3 protein comes from TCRdb applying MiXCR to the RT-PCR reads. The sample carries some 600,000 distinct CDR3 sequences, around 13% recorded once. The sample consisted of PBMCs from blood, taken 14 to 15 days before vaccination. The TCR sequence derives from a man aged 45-65 years who received an inactivated influenza vaccine. This chain uses TRBV27 with TRBJ1-5; D unresolved. The CDR3 loop is CASSSIYSNQPQHF. The CDR3 coding sequence is TGTGCCAGCAGTAGTATTTATAGCAATCAGCCCCAGCATTTT.